This T cell receptor (beta chain) was captured in a study of blood T cells in healthy people across ages. Details on this clonotype: What it binds is not known. The junction does not match germline at one end; this may be a read error.

Overall study results and limits: Because donor CMV status was unknown, expanded clonotype changes were possibly confounded.

A second PCR, run for roughly 7 to 12 cycles, used a sample-barcoded 5' primer plus a J-beta primer mix. TCRdb redid the calling of the 5' RACE reads with MiXCR, one entry per CDR3 protein. The sample records about 1.4 million distinct CDR3 sequences, approximately 59% being singletons. Per the germline V gene, CDR1 is SNHLY and CDR2 is FYNNEI. The CDR3 is 15 amino acids. The clonotype originates from a man between 18 and 35 years old in good health. The V gene is TRBV2, the J gene TRBJ2-4, with 9 bases identical to TRBD2. Sequencing was performed on blood. The CDR3 nucleotides are TGTGCCAGCAGTAGAAGGTCTAGCGGGGACTACATTCGGTACTTC. It specifies CASSRRSSGDYIRYF.